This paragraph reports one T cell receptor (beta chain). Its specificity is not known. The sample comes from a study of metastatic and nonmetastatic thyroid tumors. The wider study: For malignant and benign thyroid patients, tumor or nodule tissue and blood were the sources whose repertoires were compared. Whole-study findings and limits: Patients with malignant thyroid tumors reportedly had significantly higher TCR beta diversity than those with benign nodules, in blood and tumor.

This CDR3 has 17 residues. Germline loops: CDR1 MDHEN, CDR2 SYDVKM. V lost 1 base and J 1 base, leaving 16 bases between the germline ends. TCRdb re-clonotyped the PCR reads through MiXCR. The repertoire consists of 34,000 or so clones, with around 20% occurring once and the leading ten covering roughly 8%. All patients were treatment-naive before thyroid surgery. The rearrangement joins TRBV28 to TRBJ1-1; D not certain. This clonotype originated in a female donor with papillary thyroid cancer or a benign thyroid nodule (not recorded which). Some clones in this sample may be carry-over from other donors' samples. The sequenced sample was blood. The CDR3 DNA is TGTGCCAGCAGTTTATTCGGACGGTCCGGGCGGAACACTGAAGCTTTCTTT. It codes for CASSLFGRSGRNTEAFF.